Listed below are T cell receptor beta chains from one sample, sequenced in a study of ipilimumab plus nivolumab after autologous stem cell transplantation. Profiled with immunoSEQ multiplex PCR; TCRdb holds only in-frame clones, not every one. The data show some 40,000 clones, 85% to 95% seen once. Sample: PBMCs, taken in a trial of ipilimumab plus nivolumab as post-transplant consolidation. The receptors shown here come from a male donor with multiple myeloma. CDR3s include the opening cysteine and the closing phenylalanine or tryptophan. The D gene is left open where the match is weak. Expanded clones are given a class, and other clones once, few, many or no size at all.

TRBJ2-3 TRBV7-2 - - TGTGCCAGCAGCGCGCAGGGTTACGATACGCAGTATTTT CASSAQGYDTQYF
TRBJ1-5 TRBV6-5 - TRBD1 TGTGCCAGCAGAGGAGGGACAGGTGATCAGCCCCAGCATTTT CASRGGTGDQPQHF
TRBJ1-2 TRBV28 - - TGTGCCAGCAGTTTGGTCAACAGGGCCGGCTACACCTTC CASSLVNRAGYTF
TRBJ1-1 TRBV5-1 - - TGCGCCAGCAGCTTGGGATCTGGTAACACTGAAGCTTTCTTT CASSLGSGNTEAFF
TRBJ2-3 TRBV5-4 - TRBD1 TGTGCCAGCAGCTCCAGACGCACAGGGGGCATTAGGACAGATACGCAGTATTTT CASSSRRTGGIRTDTQYF
TRBJ2-5 TRBV6-5 - - TGTGCCAGCAGTTACAGGGTGCGGGTTGAGACCCAGTACTTC CASSYRVRVETQYF
TRBJ1-5 TRBV28 - - TGTGCCAGCACTCTGGGGCAGGTGAATCAGCCCCAGCATTTT CASTLGQVNQPQHF
TRBJ2-7 TRBV21-1 once - TGTGCCAGCAGCCCGGGACAGAACTACGAGCAGTACTTC CASSPGQNYEQYF
TRBJ2-1 TRBV4-2 - - TGTGCCAGCAGCCAAGATGGGACCGGTTATGAGCAGTTCTTC CASSQDGTGYEQFF
TRBJ2-7 TRBV20-1 - TRBD2 TGCAGTGCCGGGAGGGCCTACGAGCAGTACTTC CSAGRAYEQYF
TRBJ2-1 TRBV6-4 - - TGTGCCAGCAGTGACATTGGGGGGACGAGCTCCTACAATGAGCAGTTCTTC CASSDIGGTSSYNEQFF
TRBJ2-6 TRBV7-9 - - TGTGCCAGCAGCCGTTCTGGGGCCAACGTCCTGACTTTC CASSRSGANVLTF
TRBJ1-2 TRBV11-1 - - TGTGCCAGCAGCGGGGCTCTCGGGGGAAAGGGCTACACCTTC CASSGALGGKGYTF
TRBJ1-1 TRBV27 - - TGTGCCAGCAGTGGGCGGGAGGTGATCGTCACTGAAGCTTTCTTT CASSGREVIVTEAFF
TRBJ2-3 TRBV6-5 - - TGTGCCAGCAGGGCCGGGACGGTAGTCACAGATACGCAGTATTTT CASRAGTVVTDTQYF
TRBJ2-1 TRBV9 - TRBD2 TGTGCCAGCAGCATCTCGGGAGGCTCAAGCAATGAGCAGTTCTTC CASSISGGSSNEQFF
TRBJ1-2 TRBV5-1 - - TGCGCCAGCAGCCCGGAGGTCGGGGGCGGCTATGGCTACACCTTC CASSPEVGGGYGYTF
TRBJ2-2 TRBV7-2 - TRBD2 TGTGCCAGCAGCCGGAGGACTAGCGGGGGGGCTGCCACCGGGGAGCTGTTTTTT CASSRRTSGGAATGELFF
TRBJ2-7 TRBV11-3 - TRBD1 TGTGCCAGCAGCTTAGATTCCCGGACAGGGATCGACGAGCAGTACTTC CASSLDSRTGIDEQYF
TRBJ1-4 TRBV28 - - TGTGCCAGCAGTCTCGGAGGGGTGGATGAAAAACTGTTTTTT CASSLGGVDEKLFF
TRBJ2-1 TRBV7-2 - - TGTGCCAGCAGCTTTTTTGGGACCCGAGGGTACAATGAGCAGTTCTTC CASSFFGTRGYNEQFF
TRBJ1-4 TRBV11-1 - TRBD1 TGTGCCAGCAGCCCGGACAGGGGCCGTGAAAAACTGTTTTTT CASSPDRGREKLFF
TRBJ2-5 TRBV20-1 - - TGCAGTGCTAGTTTTTCAGAGACCCAGTACTTC CSASFSETQYF
TRBJ2-7 TRBV19 - - TGTGCCAGTAGTAGTGGACAGTACTACGAGCAGTACTTC CASSSGQYYEQYF
TRBJ2-7 TRBV18 - TRBD2 TGTGCCAGCTCACCACTTGGGACTAGCGGGAACAGCTACGAGCAGTACTTC CASSPLGTSGNSYEQYF
TRBJ2-5 TRBV7-2 - TRBD1 TGTGCCAGCAGCTCAGGGGGCCTGTGGGAGACCCAGTACTTC CASSSGGLWETQYF
TRBJ1-1 TRBV27 - TRBD1 TGTGCCAGCAGTAACGATTACAGGGGGGGCACTGAAGCTTTCTTT CASSNDYRGGTEAFF
TRBJ2-3 TRBV7-3 - - TGTGCCAGCAGCCCCGACTACTGGCAGTATTTT CASSPDYWQYF
TRBJ2-7 TRBV7-9 - TRBD1 TGTGCCAGCAGCTTAGACGACTCGACAGGGGGCTCCTACGAGCAGTACTTC CASSLDDSTGGSYEQYF
TRBJ1-3 TRBV18 - - TGTGCCAGCTCACCAATGAGGGAATTCGGAAACACCATATATTTT CASSPMREFGNTIYF
TRBJ1-2 TRBV4-3 - - TGCGCCAGCAGCCAAGAAAGTCGACGGGGGGGCTACACCTTC CASSQESRRGGYTF
TRBJ2-5 TRBV11-2 - TRBD2 TGTGCCAGCAGCCTGGGACTAGCGGGGCAAGAGACCCAGTACTTC CASSLGLAGQETQYF
TRBJ1-2 TRBV28 once - TGTGCCAGCAGTTTTAACACCCGTGCTGGTGGCTACACCTTC CASSFNTRAGGYTF
TRBJ1-2 TRBV2 - - TGTGCCAGCAGCCTAAACTATGGCTACACCTTC CASSLNYGYTF
TRBJ2-7 TRBV2 - TRBD2 TGTGCCAGCACAGGGACTAGCGGGAGGGCCGGCGAGCAGTACTTC CASTGTSGRAGEQYF
TRBJ2-2 TRBV18 - TRBD1 TGTGCCAGCTCACCACCCTGGGACAGCGGCGGGGAGCTGTTTTTT CASSPPWDSGGELFF
TRBJ2-7 TRBV4-3 - TRBD1 TGCGCCAGCAGCCCAGACAGGGGACCCTACGAGCAGTACTTC CASSPDRGPYEQYF
TRBJ2-2 TRBV9 once - TGTGCCAGCAGCGTATTCGGGGGCGGGGGCACCGGGGAGCTGTTTTTT CASSVFGGGGTGELFF
TRBJ2-5 TRBV10-3 - TRBD1 TGTGCCACCAGTATGAGGGACAGGGGGGTCGAGGAGACCCAGTACTTC CATSMRDRGVEETQYF
TRBJ1-1 TRBV6-6 - - TGTGCCAGCAGCTATTTGGGGTCCGGAACTGAAGCTTTCTTT CASSYLGSGTEAFF
TRBJ2-7 TRBV21-1 - - TGTGCCAGCAGCAAAGAAGGAAACAGGGGAAGCTCCTACGAGCAGTACTTC CASSKEGNRGSSYEQYF
TRBJ1-5 TRBV7-8 - - TGTGCCAGCACCTTCACGGGGGCCCGGGTCAATCAGCCCCAGCATTTT CASTFTGARVNQPQHF
TRBJ2-6 TRBV18 - - TGTGCCAGCTCACCGGCGCCAGCTGGGGCCAACGTCCTGACTTTC CASSPAPAGANVLTF
TRBJ1-4 TRBV9 - - TGTGCCAGCAGCGTAGATAGGGGAACTAATGAAAAACTGTTTTTT CASSVDRGTNEKLFF
TRBJ2-1 TRBV5-1 - TRBD2 TGCGCCAGCAGCCGAGGCGGGGGGGACAATGAGCAGTTCTTC CASSRGGGDNEQFF
TRBJ2-2 TRBV30 - - TGTGCCTGGAGTTCACAGGGACCTGGGGAGCTGTTTTTT CAWSSQGPGELFF
TRBJ1-1 TRBV18 - - TGTGCCAGCCAGAAAGACAGCGTCGCTGAAGCTTTCTTT CASQKDSVAEAFF
TRBJ2-5 TRBV18 - - TGTGCCAGCTCACCGGGGACTACCCAGTACTTC CASSPGTTQYF